What follows are 5 T cell receptor beta chains derived from one specimen sequenced in a study of technical replicates of blood from a handful of donors (dated by TCRdb to about 2017). Libraries came from the immunoSEQ multiplex PCR assay. Drawn from immuneACCESS, this table holds only the in-frame rearrangements with V and J called that TCRdb kept. Clones are partly lost; checked studies trace under half to an unresolved V gene and leave the rest unexplained. The sample data list about 49,000 clones, and around 90% of these were observed just once. The ten largest clones take up around 3.9% of the sample. Sequenced: PBMCs. The receptor source for this set is a human donor in good health. Some clones in this sample may be carry-over from other donors' samples.

The rearrangement joins TRBV29-1 to TRBJ1-1; D is unresolved. The length of the CDR3 is 12 residues. The V end lost 6 bases, the J end lost 9 bases, and 17 bases lay between the germline ends. Germline-derived CDR1 and CDR2 are SQVTM and ANQGSEA. CDR3 nucleotides: TGCAGCGTCCATCTGGGCGGGCGCCAAGCTTTCTTT. Translated, it gives CSVHLGGRQAFF.

In DNA, the CDR3 is TGCAGTGCTACTAGCGGCAATGAGCAGTTCTTC. It specifies CSATSGNEQFF. The chain links TRBV20-1 to TRBJ2-1; 7 bases fit TRBD2. The J segment lost 6 bases and the V segment lost 4 bases, leaving 0 bases of the junction unmatched. CDR3 size: 11 residues. The germline V gene has CDR1 DFQATT and CDR2 SNEGSKA (reference sequence).

This chain uses TRBV5-1 with TRBJ2-1; D is possibly TRBD1 (6 bases). Trimming took 0 bases from V and 10 from J, leaving 14 bases between them. The CDR3 extends over 14 amino acids. Germline V gene lookup returns CDR1 SGHRS and CDR2 YFSETQ. The CDR3 here is CASSLVAGANEQFF. The DNA for the CDR3 is TGCGCCAGCAGCTTGGTAGCAGGGGCCAACGAGCAGTTCTTC.

This clone appeared a single time. The chain employs TRBV5-5 and TRBJ1-1, with a weak D call TRBD1 (6 bases). This CDR3 has 14 residues. Germline CDR1 and CDR2: SGHKS and YYEKEE (reference sequence). The V end lost 4 bases, the J end lost 3 bases, and 13 bases lay between the germline ends. The CDR3 sequence is CASSRGQSYTEAFF. The CDR3 nucleotides are TGTGCCAGCAGCCGAGGACAGAGCTACACTGAAGCTTTCTTT.

The CDR3 bases are TGTGCCAGCTCAGGTAGCGCCGAGACCCAGTACTTC. Amino acid sequence: CASSGSAETQYF. The chain uses TRBV18 and TRBJ2-5; a weak D match, TRBD2 (5 bases). The V and J ends lost 5 bases and 5 bases respectively, with 9 bases between them. CDR1 and CDR2 (germline): KGHSH, LQKENI. This CDR3 spans 12 amino acids.